This T cell receptor (beta chain) was captured by sequencing in a study of T cells in Graves' hyperthyroidism and ophthalmopathy. Whole-study context: Peripheral blood was obtained at initial diagnosis, preceding any treatment. The study's findings and limits: Separating ophthalmopathy from stable hyperthyroidism was achieved by a 13 V-J model.

RNA transcripts served as the template for amplifying TCR beta CDR3 regions. The HTBI primer set was used in a first-round RT-PCR of the TCR CDR3. TCRdb re-called the multiplex PCR reads with MiXCR, one entry per CDR3 protein. The table includes approximately 710,000 distinct CDR3 sequences, roughly 17% detected once. The CDR3 runs 14 residues. Germline V gene data show CDR1 as SGHRS and CDR2 as YFSETQ. V was pared by 4 bases and J by 6 bases, with 17 bases between. Disease duration under 2 months; hyperthyroidism patients were aged 18 to 65. Patients with uncontrolled infections, other autoimmune diseases, pregnancy or lactation were excluded. Comments on this clonotype: The antigen remains undetermined.

This clonotype originated in a man in his fifties with Graves' hyperthyroidism. Sequenced input: blood. V gene TRBV5-1 combines with J gene TRBJ2-7; possibly TRBD1 or TRBD2 for D (5 bases each). In DNA, the CDR3 is TGCGCCAGCAGCGCGGGCAACCCGAGGGGCGAGCAGTACTTC. It specifies CASSAGNPRGEQYF.